The 26 T cell receptor beta chains below all came from one sample that was sequenced in a study of OX40 agonist ivuxolimab in advanced cancers. Library construction relied on the immunoSEQ multiplex PCR assay. TCRdb limited this immuneACCESS table to in-frame rearrangements with V and J called. A share of clones is missing; checked studies link under half to unresolved V genes, and the rest is unexplained. Here the sample has 65,000 to 85,000 clones; around 90% occur a single time. The top ten hold approximately 0.2% of the sample. The source material was CD4+ or CD8+ T cells sorted from blood, sampled in a trial of the OX40 agonist ivuxolimab. Every receptor here comes from an adult with an advanced solid tumor such as melanoma, head and neck, liver or kidney cancer.

The rearrangement links TRBV11-3 to TRBJ2-5; D remains ambiguous. The CDR3 runs to 14 residues. The germline CDR1 and CDR2 sequences are SGHNT and YENEEA. V was pared by 2 bases and J by 5 bases, with 12 bases between. This CDR3 is CASSLSVLQETQYF. The DNA of the CDR3 is TGTGCCAGCAGCTTAAGTGTCCTACAGGAGACCCAGTACTTC.

V and J are TRBV28 and TRBJ2-4; 7 nucleotides line up with TRBD2. CDR1 is MDHEN and CDR2 is SYDVKM in the germline V gene. The junction had 7 bases not matched to a gene; V was cut back by 2 bases and J by 6 bases. This CDR3 is 15 amino acids long. The CDR3 is CASSLSGPGGNIQYF. The CDR3 bases are TGTGCCAGCAGTTTAAGCGGTCCGGGGGGAAACATTCAGTACTTC.

Remarks on this clone: Relative to the germline gene, one junction end is altered; a read error may explain this. The chain links TRBV27 to TRBJ2-1; D remains unclear. This CDR3 comprises 16 residues. Germline assignment: CDR1 MNHEY and CDR2 SMNVEV (reference sequence). In DNA form, the CDR3 reads TGTGCCAGCAGGTTATTAACAGCCCTGGGGTACAATGAGCAGTTCTTC. The encoded protein is CASRLLTALGYNEQFF.

The chain is built from TRBV19 and TRBJ1-5; TRBD1 aligns across 9 bases. Germline CDR1 LNHDA, CDR2 SQIVND (reference sequence). The CDR3 consists of 15 residues. J lost 7 bases, V lost 7 bases, and 11 bases had no gene match. Written as DNA, the CDR3 is TGTGCCAGTACTCCCAGGGGGACAGGGAGGCAGCCCCAGCATTTT. The encoded protein is CASTPRGTGRQPQHF.

This chain connects TRBV5-4 to TRBJ1-2; D gene uncertain. Trimming shortened V by 6 bases and J by 6 bases, and 21 bases separated the two germline ends. CDR1 and CDR2 (germline): SGHNT, YYREEE (reference sequence). The CDR3 sequence is 15 residues long. Here the CDR3 reads CASTPPGPQRDGYTF. The CDR3 nucleotides read TGTGCCAGCACTCCACCGGGTCCTCAAAGGGATGGCTACACCTTC. Full variable domain (remainder filled in from reference TRBV5-4 and TRBJ1-2): ETGVTQSPTHLIKTRGQQVTLRCSSQSGHNTVSWYQQALGQGPQFIFQYYREEENGRGNFPPRFSGLQFPNYSSELNVNALELDDSALYLCASTPPGPQRDGYTFGSGTRLTVV.

The chain combines TRBV6-1 with TRBJ1-2; D is uncertain. Germline V gene lookup returns CDR1 MNHNS and CDR2 SASEGT. The CDR3 spans 13 residues. V was shortened by 1 base and J by 7 bases, with 10 bases between the two germline ends. The CDR3 is CASSEGRLVGYTF. In DNA, the CDR3 is TGTGCCAGCAGTGAAGGGAGGTTGGTTGGCTACACCTTC.

The gene calls are TRBV19 and TRBJ2-2; the D gene is possibly TRBD1 (6 bases). The CDR3 is made up of 14 amino acids. Trimming took off 2 bases at V and 8 bases at J, with 12 bases between the two ends. Germline V gene lookup returns CDR1 LNHDA and CDR2 SQIVND (reference sequence). The CDR3 coding sequence is TGTGCCAGTAGTATACAAGGGACATCAGGGGAGCTGTTTTTT. It encodes CASSIQGTSGELFF.

The rearrangement joins TRBV5-1 to TRBJ2-5; 8 nucleotides line up with TRBD2. J gave up 4 bases and V 1 base, and 3 bases lay outside the gene matches. Per the germline V gene, CDR1 is SGHRS and CDR2 is YFSETQ. The CDR3 loop spans 14 amino acids. For the CDR3, the DNA is TGCGCCAGCAGCTTGTCCCTAGCGGGAGAGACCCAGTACTTC. This sequence encodes CASSLSLAGETQYF. Drawing the rest from reference TRBV5-1 and TRBJ2-5, the complete variable domain is KAGVTQTPRYLIKTRGQQVTLSCSPISGHRSVSWYQQTPGQGLQFLFEYFSETQRNKGNFPGRFSGRQFSNSRSEMNVSTLELGDSALYLCASSLSLAGETQYFGPGTRLLVL.

V and J are TRBV25-1 and TRBJ2-3, with no clear D. CDR1 is MGHDK and CDR2 is SYGVNS in the germline V gene. This CDR3 comprises 12 residues. The V end lost 0 bases, the J end lost 8 bases, and 6 bases lay between the germline ends. In DNA, the CDR3 is TGTGCCAGCAGTGAATATAAGGGTACGCAGTATTTT. The encoded protein is CASSEYKGTQYF.

The chain carries TRBV19 and TRBJ1-1, with TRBD1 identical over 10 bases. Per the germline V gene, CDR1 is LNHDA and CDR2 is SQIVND (reference sequence). CDR3 length: 15 amino acids. Trimming removed 3 bases from V and 5 bases from J; junction bases left unmatched: 6. The CDR3 sequence: CASSIIPGQGTEAFF. In DNA, the CDR3 is TGTGCCAGTAGTATTATCCCGGGACAGGGGACTGAAGCTTTCTTT.

The chain couples TRBV5-1 to TRBJ1-3; D is unresolved. V was trimmed by 0 bases and J by 5 bases, leaving 12 bases between them. CDR3 length equals 15 residues. Germline V lookup: CDR1 SGHRS, CDR2 YFSETQ. In DNA form, the CDR3 reads TGCGCCAGCAGCTTGGACGGTGGAAATAGAAACACCATATATTTT. Residues: CASSLDGGNRNTIYF.

The chain has TRBV4-2 and TRBJ1-2; D call uncertain. This CDR3 contains 14 residues. Trimming pared 4 bases from V and 0 bases from J, leaving 9 bases between. Germline V lookup: CDR1 LGHNA, CDR2 YNFKEQ. CDR3 in amino acids: CASSLDRTNYGYTF. As DNA, the CDR3 is TGTGCCAGCAGCCTGGATCGGACTAACTATGGCTACACCTTC.

This clone was seen only a few times. The rearrangement joins TRBV2 to TRBJ1-1; D is uncertain. The CDR3 runs 13 residues. Germline-derived CDR1 and CDR2 are SNHLY and FYNNEI. Trimming removed 4 bases from V and 2 bases from J, with 8 bases in between. The CDR3 DNA follows: TGTGCCAGCAGTGTAAAGCTTAACACTGAAGCTTTCTTT. The encoded protein is CASSVKLNTEAFF.

The chain employs TRBV27 and TRBJ1-2; unclear D gene. V was clipped by 7 bases and J by 0 bases, with 12 bases between them. CDR1 is MNHEY, CDR2 SMNVEV, per germline (reference sequence). The CDR3 extends over 14 amino acids. CDR3 sequence (DNA): TGTGCCAGCAAGGTCGTGGGTTCTAACTATGGCTACACCTTC. Translating it yields CASKVVGSNYGYTF.

The rearrangement links TRBV6-1 to TRBJ2-1; TRBD2 might be the D (7 bases). The CDR3 runs to 16 residues. V was clipped by 0 bases and J by 7 bases, with 16 bases between them. The germline V gene encodes CDR1 MNHNS and CDR2 SASEGT. The CDR3: CASSEAGQGRGNEQFF. The CDR3 DNA sequence: TGTGCCAGCAGTGAAGCCGGGCAGGGGAGGGGGAATGAGCAGTTCTTC.

The gene calls are TRBV14 and TRBJ1-1; no firm D call. This CDR3 spans 15 amino acids. Trimming stripped 1 base from V and 0 bases from J, with 9 bases between. Germline-derived CDR1 and CDR2 are SGHDN and FVKESK. The CDR3 DNA is TGTGCCAGCAGCCAAGTGAAGGGCGTGAACACTGAAGCTTTCTTT. It specifies CASSQVKGVNTEAFF.

The chain recombines TRBV14 with TRBJ1-1; D not resolved. Germline-derived CDR1 and CDR2 are SGHDN and FVKESK. V was shortened by 1 base and J by 1 base, with 19 bases between the two germline ends. There are 18 residues in the CDR3. In DNA form, the CDR3 reads TGTGCCAGCAGCCAAGTCCCTGTAGCGTCCAGTTGGAACACTGAAGCTTTCTTT. It specifies CASSQVPVASSWNTEAFF.

The rearrangement joins TRBV19 to TRBJ2-1, with 9 bases matching TRBD1. The CDR3 is made up of 14 amino acids. Germline assignment: CDR1 LNHDA and CDR2 SQIVND (reference sequence). The V gene end was trimmed by 7 bases and the J gene end by 7 bases; junction bases not matched to a gene: 8. CDR3 sequence reads: CASTGTGRSNEQFF. CDR3 nucleotide sequence: TGTGCCAGTACCGGGACAGGGAGGTCTAATGAGCAGTTCTTC.

The V gene is TRBV19, the J gene TRBJ2-1; 10 bases fit TRBD2. The J segment lost 6 bases and the V segment lost 5 bases, leaving 10 bases of the junction unmatched. The CDR3 totals 16 residues. Germline-derived CDR1 and CDR2 are LNHDA and SQIVND (reference sequence). The CDR3 loop is CASSAEMGLARNEQFF. The CDR3 DNA is TGTGCCAGTAGTGCCGAAATGGGACTAGCGCGCAATGAGCAGTTCTTC.

The chain is built from TRBV5-1 and TRBJ1-4, with 10 bases that match TRBD1. Trimming at V came to 4 bases and at J to 5 bases, leaving 5 bases not matched to a gene. The CDR3 length is 15 residues. The germline V gene has CDR1 SGHRS and CDR2 YFSETQ. The CDR3 coding sequence is TGCGCCAGCAGCACCGGACAGGGGGGGAATGAAAAACTGTTTTTT. Protein sequence: CASSTGQGGNEKLFF.

The chain links TRBV18 to TRBJ1-5; D is unresolved. Trimming pared 5 bases from V and 5 bases from J, leaving 13 bases between. The CDR3 extends over 14 amino acids. Per the germline V gene, CDR1 is KGHSH and CDR2 is LQKENI. CDR3 sequence: CASSSLPGDQPQHF. CDR3 bases: TGTGCCAGCTCATCTCTCCCTGGTGATCAGCCCCAGCATTTT.

This clone was recorded only once. CDR3 amino acids: CASSPQTGTNTEAFF. The CDR3 nucleotides are TGTGCCAGCTCACCGCAAACAGGAACCAACACTGAAGCTTTCTTT. J is TRBJ1-1 and V is TRBV18; D is perhaps TRBD1 (5 bases). The germline V gene encodes CDR1 KGHSH and CDR2 LQKENI. This CDR3 comprises 15 residues. V was shortened by 3 bases and J by 2 bases, with 13 bases between the two germline ends.

This chain connects TRBV6-5 to TRBJ1-1; TRBD1 agrees at 7 bases. With 5 bases clipped from V and 5 bases from J, the junction kept 5 bases outside the gene matches. The V gene's germline CDR1 is MNHEY and CDR2 SVGAGI. This CDR3 is 13 amino acids long. The CDR3 here is CASSRQGLTEAFF. The DNA for the CDR3 is TGTGCCAGCAGTCGACAGGGTTTGACTGAAGCTTTCTTT.

The rearrangement links TRBV29-1 to TRBJ2-3; D unclear. V lost 3 bases, J lost 5 bases, and 6 bases lay in between. Germline-derived CDR1 and CDR2 are SQVTM and ANQGSEA. The CDR3 is 11 residues long. The chain's CDR3 is CSVEGIDTQYF. As DNA, the CDR3 is TGCAGCGTTGAGGGCATAGATACGCAGTATTTT.

The chain has TRBV7-6 and TRBJ2-1, with 8 bases lining up with TRBD2. Trimming at V came to 5 bases and at J to 0 bases, leaving 6 bases not matched to a gene. This CDR3 comprises 16 residues. Germline V gene data show CDR1 as SGHVS and CDR2 as FNYEAQ. The CDR3 coding sequence is TGTGCCAGCAGCCCCATAGCGGGAAGCTCCTACAATGAGCAGTTCTTC. It specifies CASSPIAGSSYNEQFF.

The genes are TRBV9 and TRBJ1-2; TRBD1 is a possible D gene (5 bases). Germline values: CDR1 SGDLS, CDR2 YYNGEE. The CDR3 has 16 amino acids. Trimming cost V 3 bases and J 5 bases, with 20 bases left between them. CDR3 in DNA: TGTGCCAGCAGCGCCGCTTGGCCGGAAGGGGCTTATGGCTACACCTTC. It encodes CASSAAWPEGAYGYTF.